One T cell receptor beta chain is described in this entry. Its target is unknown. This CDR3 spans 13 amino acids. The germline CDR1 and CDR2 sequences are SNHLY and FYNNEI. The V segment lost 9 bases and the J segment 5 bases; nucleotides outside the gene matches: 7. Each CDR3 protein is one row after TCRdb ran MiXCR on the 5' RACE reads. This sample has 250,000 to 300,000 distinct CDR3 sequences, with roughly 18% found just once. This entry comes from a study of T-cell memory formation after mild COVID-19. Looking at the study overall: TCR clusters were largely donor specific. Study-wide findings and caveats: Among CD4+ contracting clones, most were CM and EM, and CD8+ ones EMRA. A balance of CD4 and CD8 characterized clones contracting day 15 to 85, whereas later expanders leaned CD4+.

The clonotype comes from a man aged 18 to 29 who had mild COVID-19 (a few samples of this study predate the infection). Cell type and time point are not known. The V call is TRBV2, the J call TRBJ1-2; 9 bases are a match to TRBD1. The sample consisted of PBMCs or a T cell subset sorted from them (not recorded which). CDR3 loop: CASIRGQGYGYTF. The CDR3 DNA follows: TGTGCCAGTATCCGGGGACAGGGTTATGGCTACACCTTC.